This T cell receptor (beta chain) is drawn from a study of cytomegalovirus exposure and HLA in healthy donors. Findings and caveats of the study: Confirmation in vitro established that a few CMV-associated chains were specific for CMV antigens. The study put under 200 TCR beta chains on its list as cytomegalovirus-associated.

The CDR3 totals 16 residues. Unmatched junction bases numbered 10, after V lost 0 bases and J lost 7 bases. Germline V gene lookup returns CDR1 SGHRS and CDR2 YFSETQ. Primers included in the PCR were 60 Vbeta and 13 Jbeta primers. Assay: immunoSEQ multiplex PCR; the TCRdb copy retains only in-frame clones and omits some. This table has about 130,000 clones, approximately 80% appearing once. As for this clone: As yet, its antigen is unknown.

The chain combines TRBV5-1 with TRBJ2-5; 9 bases match TRBD2. The receptor was isolated from a man aged 25-40 years in good health and CMV-seronegative. The specimen was PBMCs. In DNA form, the CDR3 reads TGCGCCAGCAGCTTGGAACGGCGGGAGGGCCATGGGACCCAGTACTTC. Its protein is CASSLERREGHGTQYF. The entire variable domain, with the rest obtained from reference TRBV5-1 and TRBJ2-5, is as follows: KAGVTQTPRYLIKTRGQQVTLSCSPISGHRSVSWYQQTPGQGLQFLFEYFSETQRNKGNFPGRFSGRQFSNSRSEMNVSTLELGDSALYLCASSLERREGHGTQYFGPGTRLLVL.